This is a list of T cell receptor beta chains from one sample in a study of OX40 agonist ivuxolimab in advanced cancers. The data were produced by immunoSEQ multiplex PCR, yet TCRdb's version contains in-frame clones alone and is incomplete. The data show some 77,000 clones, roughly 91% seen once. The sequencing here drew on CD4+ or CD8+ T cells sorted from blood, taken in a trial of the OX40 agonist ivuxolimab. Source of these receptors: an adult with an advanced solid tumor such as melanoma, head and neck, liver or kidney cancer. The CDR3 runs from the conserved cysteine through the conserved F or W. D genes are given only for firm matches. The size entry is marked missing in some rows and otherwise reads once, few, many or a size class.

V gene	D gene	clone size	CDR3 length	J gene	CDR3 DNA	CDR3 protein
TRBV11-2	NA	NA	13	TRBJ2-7	TGTGCCAGCAGCTTAGAAAATGGGGGCGAGCAGTACTTC	CASSLENGGEQYF
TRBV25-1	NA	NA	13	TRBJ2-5	TGTGCCAGCAGCCGGCCGTACCAAGAGACCCAGTACTTC	CASSRPYQETQYF
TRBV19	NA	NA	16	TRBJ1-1	TGTGCCAGTAGTCGTAGGGGAGCTTCCCTGAACACTGAAGCTTTCTTT	CASSRRGASLNTEAFF
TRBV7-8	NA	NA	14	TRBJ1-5	TGTGCCAGCAGGGGTGCGGGGTACGGTCAGCCCCAGCATTTT	CASRGAGYGQPQHF
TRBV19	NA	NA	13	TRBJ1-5	TGTGCCAGTACATCCGAAGGCAATCAGCCCCAGCATTTT	CASTSEGNQPQHF
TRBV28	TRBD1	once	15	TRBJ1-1	TGTGCCAGCAGTTTTGCCGGACAGGCGAACACTGAAGCTTTCTTT	CASSFAGQANTEAFF
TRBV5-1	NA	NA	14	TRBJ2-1	TGCGCCAGCAGCTCGACGCAGGGAAGGAGTGAGCAGTTCTTC	CASSSTQGRSEQFF
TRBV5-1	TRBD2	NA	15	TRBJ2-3	TGCGCCAGCAGCTTGGAGGGAGGGCCCACAGATACGCAGTATTTT	CASSLEGGPTDTQYF
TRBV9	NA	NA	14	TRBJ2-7	TGTGCCAGCAGCGTAGCGGGGACACCCTACGAGCAGTACTTC	CASSVAGTPYEQYF
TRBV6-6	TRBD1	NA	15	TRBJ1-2	TGTGCCAGCAGTCCCTCGACAGGGGGGGAAGGTGGCTACACCTTC	CASSPSTGGEGGYTF
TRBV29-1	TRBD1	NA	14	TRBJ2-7	TGCAGCGTTGAAAGGGACAGGGGGCGAGGCGAGCAGTACTTC	CSVERDRGRGEQYF
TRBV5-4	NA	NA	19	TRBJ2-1	TGTGCCAGCAGCTTGCCCCAAACCGGGGGCCCGAGCTCCTACAATGAGCAGTTCTTC	CASSLPQTGGPSSYNEQFF
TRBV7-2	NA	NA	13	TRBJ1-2	TGTGCCAGCAGCCAACCGGGACGGTATGGCTACACCTTC	CASSQPGRYGYTF
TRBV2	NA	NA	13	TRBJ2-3	TGTGCCAGCAGTGAATTAGGCACAGATACGCAGTATTTT	CASSELGTDTQYF
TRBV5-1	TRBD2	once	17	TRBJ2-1	TGCGCCAGCAGCCTGGGGGCGACGACTAGCGGGAGTAATGAGCAGTTCTTC	CASSLGATTSGSNEQFF
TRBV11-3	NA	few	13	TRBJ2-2	TGTGCCAGCAATAAAGCGTACACCGGGGAGCTGTTTTTT	CASNKAYTGELFF
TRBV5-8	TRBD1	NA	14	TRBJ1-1	TGTGCCAGCAGCTTTGACAGGGGGAACACTGAAGCTTTCTTT	CASSFDRGNTEAFF
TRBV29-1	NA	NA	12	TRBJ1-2	TGCAGCGTCGTGACACTGAACTATGGCTACACCTTC	CSVVTLNYGYTF
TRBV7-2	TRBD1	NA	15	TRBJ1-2	TGTGCCAGCAGCCAACAGGGGGCGCGGGTCAGTGGCTACACCTTC	CASSQQGARVSGYTF
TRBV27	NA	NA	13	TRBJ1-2	TGTGCCAGCAAAGAGCGAGCTAACTATGGCTACACCTTC	CASKERANYGYTF
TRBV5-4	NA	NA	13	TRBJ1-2	TGTGCCAGCAGCTTGGAACAGATCTATGGCTACACCTTC	CASSLEQIYGYTF
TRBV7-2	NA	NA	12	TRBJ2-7	TGTGCCAGCGGACGACAGTCCTACGAGCAGTACTTC	CASGRQSYEQYF
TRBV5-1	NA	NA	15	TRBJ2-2	TGCGCCAGCAGCCGTAACCCAGGGGGGACCGGGGAGCTGTTTTTT	CASSRNPGGTGELFF
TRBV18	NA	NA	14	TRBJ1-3	TGTGCCAGCTCGCTTAACAGGGATGGTAACACCATATATTTT	CASSLNRDGNTIYF
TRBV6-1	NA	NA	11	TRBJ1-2	TGTGCCAGCAGGTATACTGATGGCTACACCTTC	CASRYTDGYTF
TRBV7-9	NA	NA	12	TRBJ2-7	TGTGCCAGCAGCTTAGGGGTGGACGAGCAGTACTTC	CASSLGVDEQYF
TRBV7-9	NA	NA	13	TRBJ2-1	TGTGCCAGCAGCTTGCAGGGTGAGAGTGAGCAGTTCTTC	CASSLQGESEQFF
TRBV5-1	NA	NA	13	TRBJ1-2	TGCGCCAGCAGCGATGGACAGCTCTATGGCTACACCTTC	CASSDGQLYGYTF
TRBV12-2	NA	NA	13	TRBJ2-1	TGTGCAAGCTCCCCCAGGGGGGTGGGTGAGCAGTTCTTC	CASSPRGVGEQFF
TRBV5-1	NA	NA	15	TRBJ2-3	TGCGCCAGCAGCTTGGCCGGCGGCCTTGCAGATACGCAGTATTTT	CASSLAGGLADTQYF
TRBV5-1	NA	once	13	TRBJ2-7	TGCGCCAGCAGCTTGGCCGGGTCCTACGAGCAGTACTTC	CASSLAGSYEQYF
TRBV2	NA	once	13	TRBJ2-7	TGTGCCAGCAGGTGGACAACTACCTACGAGCAGTACTTC	CASRWTTTYEQYF
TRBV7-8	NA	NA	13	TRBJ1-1	TGTGCCAGCAGCTTAGGAGGGGCCACTGAAGCTTTCTTT	CASSLGGATEAFF
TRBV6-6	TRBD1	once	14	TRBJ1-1	TGTGCCAGCAGGTACAGGGGGCACAGCACTGAAGCTTTCTTT	CASRYRGHSTEAFF
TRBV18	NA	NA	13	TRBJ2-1	TGTGCCAGCTCACCAGGGTTGCAGGGCACACAGTTCTTC	CASSPGLQGTQFF
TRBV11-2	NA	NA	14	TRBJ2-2	TGTGCCAGCAGCTTAGCCGGGAACACCGGGGAGCTGTTTTTT	CASSLAGNTGELFF
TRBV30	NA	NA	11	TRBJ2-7	TGTGCCTGGAGTAAGTATTACGAGCAGTACTTC	CAWSKYYEQYF
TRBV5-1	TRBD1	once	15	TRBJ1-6	TGCGCCAGCAGCCTCAGCGGGACAGCAAATTCACCCCTCCACTTT	CASSLSGTANSPLHF
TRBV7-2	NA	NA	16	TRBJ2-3	TGTGCCAGCAGCTTAGAGGCAGCGGTGGGTGTCTATACGCAGTATTTT	CASSLEAAVGVYTQYF
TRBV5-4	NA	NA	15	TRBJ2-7	TGTGCCAGCAGCTCCTCCGGGACAACCGTCCACGAGCAGTACTTC	CASSSSGTTVHEQYF
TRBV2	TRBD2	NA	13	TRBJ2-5	TGTGCCAGCAGTGATTTGGGAGGGCAGACCCAGTACTTC	CASSDLGGQTQYF
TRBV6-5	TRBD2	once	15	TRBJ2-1	TGTGCCAGCAGCTCCGGGACTAGCGGGGGGAATGAGCAGTTCTTC	CASSSGTSGGNEQFF
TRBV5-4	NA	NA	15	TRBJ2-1	TGTGCCAGCAGCTTGCGGGCAGGCGTTTACAATGAGCAGTTCTTC	CASSLRAGVYNEQFF
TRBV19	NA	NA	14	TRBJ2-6	TGTGCCACCACGCCCACCCCTGGGGCCAACGTCCTGACTTTC	CATTPTPGANVLTF
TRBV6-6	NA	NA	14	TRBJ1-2	TGTGCCAGCAGTTACTTCCCAGGGGAGAATGGCTACACCTTC	CASSYFPGENGYTF
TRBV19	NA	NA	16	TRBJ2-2	TGTGCCAGTAGTATACGGGGGATAACACCGTTTAGGGAGCTGTTTTTT	CASSIRGITPFRELFF
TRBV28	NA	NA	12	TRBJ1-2	TGTGCCAGCAGTCCCGGTCAATATGGCTACACCTTC	CASSPGQYGYTF
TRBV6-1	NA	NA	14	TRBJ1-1	TGTGCCAGCAGTGACAAGAGGGTAAACACTGAAGCTTTCTTT	CASSDKRVNTEAFF
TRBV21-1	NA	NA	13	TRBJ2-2	TGTGCCAGCAGCAAAGGGAAGGCCGGGGAGCTGTTTTTT	CASSKGKAGELFF
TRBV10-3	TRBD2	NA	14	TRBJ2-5	TGTGCCATCAGTGAACTAGCGGAACAAGAGACCCAGTACTTC	CAISELAEQETQYF
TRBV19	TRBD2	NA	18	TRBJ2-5	TGTGCCAGTAGTTTAGTAGCGGGGGGGCCGGGGCCTGAGGGGACCCAGTACTTC	CASSLVAGGPGPEGTQYF
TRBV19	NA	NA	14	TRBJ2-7	TGTGCCAGTAGTGTTGACAGTTTCTCCTACGAGCAGTACTTC	CASSVDSFSYEQYF
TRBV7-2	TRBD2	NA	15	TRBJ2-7	TGTGCCAGCAGCCCTAGGGCTAGCGGGGGGTCCTGGCAGTACTTC	CASSPRASGGSWQYF